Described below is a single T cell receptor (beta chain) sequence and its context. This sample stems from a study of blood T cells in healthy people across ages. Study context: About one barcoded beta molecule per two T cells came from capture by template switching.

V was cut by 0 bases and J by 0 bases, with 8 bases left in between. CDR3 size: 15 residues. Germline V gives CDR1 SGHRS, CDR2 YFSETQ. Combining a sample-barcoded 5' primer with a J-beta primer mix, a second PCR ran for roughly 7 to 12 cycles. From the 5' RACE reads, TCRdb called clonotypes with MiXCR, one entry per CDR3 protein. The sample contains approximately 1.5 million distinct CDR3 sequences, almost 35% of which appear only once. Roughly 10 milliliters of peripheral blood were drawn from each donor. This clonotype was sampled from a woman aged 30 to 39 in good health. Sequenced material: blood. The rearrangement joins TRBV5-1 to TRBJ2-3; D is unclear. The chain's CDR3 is CASSLGLPSTDTQYF. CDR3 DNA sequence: TGCGCCAGCAGCTTGGGACTGCCTAGCACAGATACGCAGTATTTT.